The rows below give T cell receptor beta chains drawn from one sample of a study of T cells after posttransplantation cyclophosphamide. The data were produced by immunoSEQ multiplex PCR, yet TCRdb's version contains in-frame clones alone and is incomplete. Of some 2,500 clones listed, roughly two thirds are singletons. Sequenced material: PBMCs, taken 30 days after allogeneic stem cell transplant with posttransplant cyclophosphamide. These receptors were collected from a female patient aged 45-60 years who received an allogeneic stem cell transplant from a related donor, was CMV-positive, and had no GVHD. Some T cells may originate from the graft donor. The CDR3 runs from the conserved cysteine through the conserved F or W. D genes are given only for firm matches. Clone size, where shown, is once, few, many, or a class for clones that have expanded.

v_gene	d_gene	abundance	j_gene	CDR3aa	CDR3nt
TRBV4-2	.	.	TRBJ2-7	CASSVRLYYEQYF	TGTGCCAGCAGCGTCCGACTCTACTACGAGCAGTACTTC
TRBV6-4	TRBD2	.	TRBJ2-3	CASSYSRGADTQYF	TGTGCCAGCAGTTACTCGCGGGGGGCAGATACGCAGTATTTT
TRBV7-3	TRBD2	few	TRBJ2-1	CASSLLSGTTEQFF	TGTGCCAGCAGCTTACTCAGCGGGACGACTGAGCAGTTCTTC
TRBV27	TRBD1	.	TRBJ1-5	CASSLRGRGTFYSNQPQHF	TGTGCCAGCAGTTTACGGGGCAGGGGGACCTTCTATAGCAATCAGCCCCAGCATTTT
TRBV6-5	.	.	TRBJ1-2	CASKETRVNYGYTF	TGTGCCAGCAAAGAAACCAGGGTTAACTATGGCTACACCTTC
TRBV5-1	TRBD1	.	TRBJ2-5	CASSAGTGGETQYF	TGCGCCAGCAGCGCCGGGACAGGGGGAGAGACCCAGTACTTC
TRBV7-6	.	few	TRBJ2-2	CASSLEREGHTGELFF	TGTGCCAGCAGCTTAGAGAGGGAAGGCCATACCGGGGAGCTGTTTTTT
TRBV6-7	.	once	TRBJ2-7	CASSYPTDEGHF	TGTGCCAGCAGTTACCCAACGGACGAGGGTCACTTC
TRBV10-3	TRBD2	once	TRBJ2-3	CAIRPGTSGGITDTQYF	TGTGCCATCAGGCCGGGGACTAGCGGGGGGATCACAGATACGCAGTATTTT
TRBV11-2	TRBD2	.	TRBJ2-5	CASSLTSVHGTQYF	TGTGCCAGCAGCTTAACTAGCGTTCATGGGACCCAGTACTTC
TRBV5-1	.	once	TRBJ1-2	CASSLDPGNYGYTF	TGCGCCAGCAGCTTGGATCCCGGGAACTATGGCTACACCTTC
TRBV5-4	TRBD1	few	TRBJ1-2	CASNRDRDSGSYYGYTF	TGTGCCAGCAACCGGGACAGGGACTCAGGGTCGTACTATGGCTACACCTTC
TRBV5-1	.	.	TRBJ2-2	CASSLAPRSGELFF	TGCGCCAGCAGCTTGGCTCCTAGGTCGGGGGAGCTGTTTTTT
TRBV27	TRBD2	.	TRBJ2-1	CARRGDERDPNEQFF	TGTGCCAGAAGAGGTGACGAGCGGGACCCCAATGAGCAGTTCTTC
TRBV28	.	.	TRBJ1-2	CASNPPEGSNYGYTF	TGTGCCAGCAACCCGCCCGAGGGCTCTAACTATGGCTACACCTTC
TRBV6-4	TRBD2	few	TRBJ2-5	CASSYSIMAGGQETQYF	TGTGCCAGCAGTTACTCGATTATGGCGGGGGGCCAAGAGACCCAGTACTTC
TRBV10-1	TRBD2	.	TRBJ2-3	CASTESSGDTQYF	TGCGCCAGCACTGAGTCTAGCGGAGATACGCAGTATTTT
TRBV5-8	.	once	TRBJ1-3	CASSWRTIYF	TGTGCCAGCAGCTGGAGGACCATATATTTT
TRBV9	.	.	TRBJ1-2	CASSVPRTGTNYGYTF	TGTGCCAGCAGCGTGCCCCGAACAGGAACTAACTATGGCTACACCTTC
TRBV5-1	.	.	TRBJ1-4	CASSTSAGNEKLFF	TGCGCCAGCAGCACCTCGGCGGGTAATGAAAAACTGTTTTTT
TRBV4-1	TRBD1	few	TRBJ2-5	CASSQRQGQETQYF	TGCGCCAGCAGCCAGCGACAGGGGCAGGAGACCCAGTACTTC
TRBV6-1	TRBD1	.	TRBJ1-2	CASSEDVDRGRGYTF	TGTGCCAGCAGTGAAGACGTTGACAGGGGACGCGGCTACACCTTC
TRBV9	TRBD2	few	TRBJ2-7	CASSDFPSGRQYF	TGTGCCAGCAGTGACTTCCCTAGCGGGAGGCAGTACTTC
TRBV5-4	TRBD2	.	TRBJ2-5	CASQKGAGGLGETQYF	TGTGCCAGCCAGAAAGGGGCGGGGGGGCTGGGAGAGACCCAGTACTTC